This T cell receptor (beta chain) was captured in a study of regulatory T cells in long-lasting Graves disease. Stated time point: newly diagnosed GD, antithyroid drugs for less than 3 months. RNA extracted from PBMCs served as the sequencing template. Trimming at V came to 3 bases and at J to 6 bases, leaving 3 bases not matched to a gene. The length of the CDR3 is 14 residues. Germline-derived CDR1 and CDR2 are LGHDT and YNNKEL (reference sequence). This clonotype was observed a handful of times. In building TCR beta libraries, iRepertoire HTBI primers were used together with Arm-PCR of CDR3 regions. One entry per CDR3 protein, called by TCRdb with MiXCR from the multiplex PCR reads. The sample contains some 340,000 distinct CDR3 sequences, roughly 12% of which appear only once. The same specimen was also included in a second study, on T cells in Graves' hyperthyroidism and ophthalmopathy.

The sequence came from a woman younger than 30 with Graves disease. This chain links TRBV3-1 with TRBJ1-5; 9 nucleotides agree with TRBD1. Here the sequenced sample was peripheral blood mononuclear cells (PBMCs), taken at new diagnosis, from a patient treated with antithyroid drugs. DNA for the CDR3: TGTGCCAGCAGCCATCTGGGACAGGGTCAGCCCCAGCATTTT. This codes for CASSHLGQGQPQHF.